This T cell receptor (beta chain) derives from a study of TIL therapy for anti-PD-1-resistant metastatic lung cancer. The immunoSEQ assay was v3. Assay used: immunoSEQ multiplex PCR; TCRdb lists only in-frame clones, some missing. This sample yields about 7,200 clones, of which roughly 74% are seen a single time; around 7.1% belongs to the top ten. The CDR3 covers 16 residues. Germline assignment: CDR1 MNHGY and CDR2 SAAAGT. V shed 5 bases, J shed 7 bases, and the junction held 8 bases outside the gene matches. Time point indicated: pre-treatment sample, taken before nivolumab and TIL therapy. Most excised metastases sampled were pleural nodules or supraclavicular lymph nodes.

The specimen comprised tumor tissue, sampled at baseline. The TCR comes from a person between 25 and 79 years old with non-small cell lung cancer. The rearrangement links TRBV6-8 to TRBJ2-1, with 13 positions matching TRBD2. For the CDR3, the DNA is TGTGCCAGCAGTCCTCCGACTAGCGGGGGGCAGAATGAGCAGTTCTTC. Translating gives CASSPPTSGGQNEQFF.